This T cell receptor (beta chain) was captured by sequencing in a study of pediatric ulcerative colitis. Germline V gene lookup returns CDR1 MNHEY and CDR2 SVGAGI. The CDR3 spans 14 residues. V lost 0 bases, J lost 3 bases, and 8 bases lay in between. This table comes from immunoSEQ multiplex PCR, and its TCRdb copy is limited to in-frame clones, with some not included. The table shows around 34,000 clones, with 80% to 90% occurring only once. One to two pinch biopsies were taken from the rectum during colonoscopy. The sample was gut tissue. This receptor was obtained from a boy aged 5-17 years with mild ulcerative colitis. This sequence joins TRBV6-5 and TRBJ1-1; D not resolved. In DNA form, the CDR3 reads TGTGCCAGCAGTTACTCGTGGTTGGACACTGAAGCTTTCTTT. The encoded protein is CASSYSWLDTEAFF.